A selection of T cell receptor beta chains follows, all from one sample in a study of early T cells in non-severe SARS-CoV-2 infection. From the 5' RACE reads, TCRdb called clonotypes with MiXCR, one entry per CDR3 protein. The data contain 87,000 or so distinct CDR3 sequences, 14% of them singletons. The sample consisted of whole blood. Receptor source: an adult who was a healthcare worker with PCR-confirmed SARS-CoV-2 infection or an uninfected control (not recorded which). Each CDR3 is given with its conserved first and last residue. Each record gives: V gene, J gene, D gene, clone size, CDR3 protein, CDR3 DNA. A D gene is named only where the DNA matches it firmly. Clone size, where shown, is once, few, many, or a class for clones that have expanded.

v_call: TRBV6-5
j_call: TRBJ2-2
d_call: .
clone_size: many
cdr3_aa: CASSYSIVGVSSGELFF
cdr3_nt: TGTGCCAGCAGTTACTCGATAGTTGGGGTGTCTTCCGGGGAGCTGTTTTTT

v_call: TRBV7-3
j_call: TRBJ1-3
d_call: .
clone_size: few
cdr3_aa: CASSLSGAGNTIYF
cdr3_nt: TGTGCCAGCAGCTTATCGGGGGCTGGAAACACCATATATTTT

v_call: TRBV29-1
j_call: TRBJ1-2
d_call: .
clone_size: few
cdr3_aa: CGGAEDYGYTF
cdr3_nt: TGCGGGGGGGCAGAGGACTATGGCTACACCTTC

v_call: TRBV20-1
j_call: TRBJ2-3
d_call: TRBD2
clone_size: many
cdr3_aa: CSARESGAGGPDTQYF
cdr3_nt: TGCAGTGCTAGAGAGAGCGGAGCGGGGGGGCCAGATACGCAGTATTTT

v_call: TRBV7-9
j_call: TRBJ2-7
d_call: .
clone_size: many
cdr3_aa: CASSLAGQLQYF
cdr3_nt: TGTGCCAGCAGCTTAGCCGGGCAACTTCAGTACTTC

v_call: TRBV18
j_call: TRBJ1-1
d_call: .
clone_size: few
cdr3_aa: CASSPQDGMSNTEAFF
cdr3_nt: TGTGCCAGCTCACCCCAGGACGGAATGTCGAACACTGAAGCTTTCTTT

v_call: TRBV29-1
j_call: TRBJ1-1
d_call: .
clone_size: few
cdr3_aa: CSGVVYWGNTEAFF
cdr3_nt: TGCAGCGGTGTCGTGTACTGGGGGAACACTGAAGCTTTCTTT

v_call: TRBV27
j_call: TRBJ2-5
d_call: .
clone_size: .
cdr3_aa: CASSIQGLQETQYF
cdr3_nt: TGTGCCAGCAGTATACAGGGTCTTCAAGAGACCCAGTACTTC

v_call: TRBV20-1
j_call: TRBJ1-1
d_call: .
clone_size: many
cdr3_aa: CSARTVFFPGTEAFF
cdr3_nt: TGCAGTGCTAGAACTGTCTTCTTTCCGGGCACTGAAGCTTTCTTT

v_call: TRBV6-2/TRBV6-3
j_call: TRBJ2-2
d_call: .
clone_size: .
cdr3_aa: CATLRTPRAGELFF
cdr3_nt: TGTGCCACACTTCGGACCCCACGGGCCGGGGAGCTGTTTTTT

v_call: TRBV7-6
j_call: TRBJ1-5
d_call: .
clone_size: .
cdr3_aa: CASSLSGGVDNQPQHF
cdr3_nt: TGTGCCAGCAGCTTATCGGGCGGGGTTGACAATCAGCCCCAGCATTTT

v_call: TRBV29-1
j_call: TRBJ1-2
d_call: .
clone_size: many
cdr3_aa: CSVTGNYGYTF
cdr3_nt: TGCAGCGTCACAGGGAACTATGGCTACACCTTC

v_call: TRBV12-3/TRBV12-4
j_call: TRBJ2-1
d_call: TRBD2
clone_size: .
cdr3_aa: CASSLVLAGDPVDEQFF
cdr3_nt: TGTGCCAGCAGTTTAGTCCTAGCGGGGGACCCGGTTGATGAGCAGTTCTTC

v_call: TRBV6-2/TRBV6-3
j_call: TRBJ2-7
d_call: TRBD1
clone_size: few
cdr3_aa: CASSYDREYEQYF
cdr3_nt: TGTGCCAGCAGTTATGACAGGGAGTACGAGCAGTACTTC

v_call: TRBV29-1
j_call: TRBJ2-7
d_call: TRBD1
clone_size: .
cdr3_aa: CSVEDRGQSPYEQYF
cdr3_nt: TGCAGCGTTGAAGATAGGGGACAGTCCCCCTACGAGCAGTACTTC

v_call: TRBV5-1
j_call: TRBJ2-3
d_call: .
clone_size: few
cdr3_aa: CASSLSGYTDTQYF
cdr3_nt: TGCGCCAGCAGCTTATCCGGGTACACAGATACGCAGTATTTT

v_call: TRBV4-1
j_call: TRBJ2-7
d_call: .
clone_size: few
cdr3_aa: CVSSQDLGSNLYEQYF
cdr3_nt: TGCGTCAGCAGCCAAGATTTGGGAAGTAACCTCTACGAGCAGTACTTC

v_call: TRBV27
j_call: TRBJ1-6
d_call: .
clone_size: many
cdr3_aa: CASSNRLYSPLHF
cdr3_nt: TGTGCCAGCAGTAACAGACTTTATTCACCCCTCCACTTT

v_call: TRBV2
j_call: TRBJ2-2
d_call: .
clone_size: many
cdr3_aa: CASSDIGANTGELFF
cdr3_nt: TGTGCCAGCAGTGATATTGGAGCGAACACCGGGGAGCTGTTTTTT

v_call: TRBV7-2
j_call: TRBJ1-1
d_call: TRBD1
clone_size: few
cdr3_aa: CASSPRTGGNTEAFF
cdr3_nt: TGTGCCAGCAGCCCACGGACAGGTGGGAACACTGAAGCTTTCTTT

v_call: TRBV20-1
j_call: TRBJ1-6
d_call: .
clone_size: few
cdr3_aa: CSARGAVGREPNSPLHF
cdr3_nt: TGCAGTGCTAGGGGGGCTGTGGGGAGGGAACCTAATTCACCCCTCCACTTT

v_call: TRBV10-2
j_call: TRBJ2-3
d_call: TRBD2
clone_size: few
cdr3_aa: CASIAGASTDTQYF
cdr3_nt: TGCGCCAGTATAGCGGGGGCCAGCACAGATACGCAGTATTTT

v_call: TRBV6-2/TRBV6-3
j_call: TRBJ2-3
d_call: .
clone_size: many
cdr3_aa: CASSYRVDTQYF
cdr3_nt: TGTGCCAGCAGTTACCGGGTAGATACGCAGTATTTT

v_call: TRBV20-1
j_call: TRBJ2-7
d_call: .
clone_size: .
cdr3_aa: CSARDPGGGSYEQYF
cdr3_nt: TGCAGTGCTAGAGATCCAGGGGGGGGTTCCTACGAGCAGTACTTC

v_call: TRBV20-1
j_call: TRBJ1-4
d_call: TRBD1
clone_size: many
cdr3_aa: CSAGQGEFKKLFF
cdr3_nt: TGCAGTGCCGGACAGGGCGAATTTAAAAAACTGTTTTTT

v_call: TRBV12-3/TRBV12-4
j_call: TRBJ1-1
d_call: .
clone_size: many
cdr3_aa: CASSPGFGEAFF
cdr3_nt: TGTGCCAGCAGCCCCGGGTTTGGTGAAGCTTTCTTT

v_call: TRBV28
j_call: TRBJ2-7
d_call: .
clone_size: .
cdr3_aa: CASSLRPGLSYEQYF
cdr3_nt: TGTGCCAGCAGTTTACGTCCGGGCCTATCCTACGAGCAGTACTTC

v_call: TRBV12-3/TRBV12-4
j_call: TRBJ2-1
d_call: TRBD1
clone_size: .
cdr3_aa: CASSPTGERQFF
cdr3_nt: TGTGCCAGCAGCCCCACAGGGGAAAGACAGTTCTTC

v_call: TRBV6-2/TRBV6-3
j_call: TRBJ2-1
d_call: .
clone_size: .
cdr3_aa: CASSPRLSNEQFF
cdr3_nt: TGTGCCAGCAGCCCCAGGCTTTCTAATGAGCAGTTCTTC

v_call: TRBV6-2/TRBV6-3
j_call: TRBJ2-3
d_call: .
clone_size: .
cdr3_aa: CASSHRQSWDAQDTQYF
cdr3_nt: TGTGCCAGCAGTCATCGACAGTCATGGGACGCACAAGATACGCAGTATTTT

v_call: TRBV7-2
j_call: TRBJ2-5
d_call: TRBD2
clone_size: many
cdr3_aa: CASSLTGGFVETQYF
cdr3_nt: TGTGCCAGCAGCTTGACGGGGGGGTTTGTAGAGACCCAGTACTTC

v_call: TRBV4-3
j_call: TRBJ1-4
d_call: .
clone_size: .
cdr3_aa: CASSQEGATNEKLFF
cdr3_nt: TGCGCCAGCAGCCAAGAGGGAGCAACTAATGAAAAACTGTTTTTT

v_call: TRBV18
j_call: TRBJ1-1
d_call: TRBD1
clone_size: few
cdr3_aa: CASSPGQGQGAFF
cdr3_nt: TGTGCCAGCTCACCAGGACAGGGTCAGGGCGCTTTCTTT

v_call: TRBV12-3/TRBV12-4
j_call: TRBJ1-3
d_call: .
clone_size: .
cdr3_aa: CASRPLDLSIYF
cdr3_nt: TGTGCCAGCAGGCCTCTGGATTTGTCCATATATTTT

v_call: TRBV28
j_call: TRBJ2-7
d_call: .
clone_size: .
cdr3_aa: CASSHMTGTYEQYF
cdr3_nt: TGTGCCAGCAGTCATATGACAGGAACCTACGAGCAGTACTTC

v_call: TRBV11-2
j_call: TRBJ2-3
d_call: .
clone_size: few
cdr3_aa: CASRAPGRKVTDTQYF
cdr3_nt: TGTGCCAGCAGAGCACCAGGACGGAAGGTCACAGATACGCAGTATTTT

v_call: TRBV29-1
j_call: TRBJ1-2
d_call: .
clone_size: few
cdr3_aa: CSVEISYGYTF
cdr3_nt: TGCAGCGTTGAAATTTCGTATGGCTACACCTTC

v_call: TRBV4-1
j_call: TRBJ2-7
d_call: TRBD1
clone_size: few
cdr3_aa: CASSQYQDRGYEQYF
cdr3_nt: TGCGCCAGCAGCCAATATCAGGACAGGGGTTACGAGCAGTACTTC

v_call: TRBV7-7
j_call: TRBJ1-5
d_call: TRBD1
clone_size: .
cdr3_aa: CASSSPCPGQGAPSNQPQHF
cdr3_nt: TGTGCTAGCAGCTCCCCGTGTCCGGGACAGGGGGCGCCGAGCAATCAGCCCCAGCATTTT

v_call: TRBV7-8
j_call: TRBJ2-7
d_call: TRBD1
clone_size: .
cdr3_aa: CASSFGQGSYEQYF
cdr3_nt: TGTGCCAGCAGCTTCGGACAGGGCTCCTACGAGCAGTACTTC

v_call: TRBV28
j_call: TRBJ1-4
d_call: TRBD1
clone_size: .
cdr3_aa: CASSLNAGGEKLFF
cdr3_nt: TGTGCCAGCAGTTTAAACGCAGGGGGAGAAAAACTGTTTTTT

v_call: TRBV4-3
j_call: TRBJ2-4
d_call: .
clone_size: many
cdr3_aa: CASSQRPGGGQNIQYF
cdr3_nt: TGCGCCAGCAGCCAAAGACCAGGGGGAGGCCAAAACATTCAGTACTTC

v_call: TRBV11-1
j_call: TRBJ2-3
d_call: TRBD1
clone_size: .
cdr3_aa: CASSLDLLTGDDTQYF
cdr3_nt: TGTGCCAGCAGCTTAGACTTGTTGACAGGGGACGATACGCAGTATTTT

v_call: TRBV6-2/TRBV6-3
j_call: TRBJ2-1
d_call: TRBD2
clone_size: few
cdr3_aa: CASSYALAEYNEQFF
cdr3_nt: TGTGCCAGCAGTTACGCGCTAGCGGAATACAATGAGCAGTTCTTC

v_call: TRBV28
j_call: TRBJ1-2
d_call: .
clone_size: .
cdr3_aa: CASSSYGYTF
cdr3_nt: TGTGCCAGCAGTAGCTATGGCTACACCTTC

v_call: TRBV27
j_call: TRBJ1-4
d_call: .
clone_size: few
cdr3_aa: CASMGLLNEKLFF
cdr3_nt: TGTGCCAGCATGGGCCTGTTGAATGAAAAACTGTTTTTT

v_call: TRBV2
j_call: TRBJ2-1
d_call: .
clone_size: many
cdr3_aa: CASRTGPINEQFF
cdr3_nt: TGTGCCAGCAGAACAGGACCGATCAATGAGCAGTTCTTC

v_call: TRBV7-3
j_call: TRBJ1-1
d_call: .
clone_size: few
cdr3_aa: CASRPRIGQKNTEAFF
cdr3_nt: TGTGCCAGCAGACCTAGGATTGGACAGAAGAACACTGAAGCTTTCTTT

v_call: TRBV7-8
j_call: TRBJ2-3
d_call: .
clone_size: many
cdr3_aa: CASSLLRGHPSTDTQYF
cdr3_nt: TGTGCCAGCAGCTTGCTCAGGGGTCACCCTAGCACAGATACGCAGTATTTT

v_call: TRBV28
j_call: TRBJ2-7
d_call: .
clone_size: many
cdr3_aa: CASSSSVYEQYF
cdr3_nt: TGTGCCAGCAGTTCCAGCGTCTACGAGCAGTACTTC